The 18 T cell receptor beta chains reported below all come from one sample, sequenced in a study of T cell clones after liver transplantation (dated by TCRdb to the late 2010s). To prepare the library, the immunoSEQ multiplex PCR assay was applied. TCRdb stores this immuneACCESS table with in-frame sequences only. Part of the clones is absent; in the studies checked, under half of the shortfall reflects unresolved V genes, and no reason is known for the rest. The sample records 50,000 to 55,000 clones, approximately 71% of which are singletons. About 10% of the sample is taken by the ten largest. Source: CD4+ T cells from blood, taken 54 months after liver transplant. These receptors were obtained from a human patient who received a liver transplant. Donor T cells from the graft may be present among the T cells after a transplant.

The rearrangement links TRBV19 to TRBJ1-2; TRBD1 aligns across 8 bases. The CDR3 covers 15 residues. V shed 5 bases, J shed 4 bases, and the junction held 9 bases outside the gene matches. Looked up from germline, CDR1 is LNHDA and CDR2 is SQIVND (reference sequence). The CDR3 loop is CASSPRQGSFYGYTF. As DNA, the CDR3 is TGTGCCAGTAGTCCCCGACAGGGGTCCTTCTATGGCTACACCTTC.

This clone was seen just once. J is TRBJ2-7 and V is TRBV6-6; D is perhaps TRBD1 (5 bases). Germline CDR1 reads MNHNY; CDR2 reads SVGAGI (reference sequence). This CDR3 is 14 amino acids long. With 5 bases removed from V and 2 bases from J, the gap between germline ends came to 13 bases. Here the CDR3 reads CASSAPRVAYEQYF. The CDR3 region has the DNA TGTGCCAGCAGTGCCCCCAGGGTTGCCTACGAGCAGTACTTC.

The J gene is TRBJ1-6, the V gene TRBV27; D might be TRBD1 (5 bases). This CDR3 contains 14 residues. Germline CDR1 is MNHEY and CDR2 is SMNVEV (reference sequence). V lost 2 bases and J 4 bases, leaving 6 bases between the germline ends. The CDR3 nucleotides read TGTGCCAGCAGTTTAAGACAGTATAATTCACCCCTCCACTTT. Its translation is CASSLRQYNSPLHF.

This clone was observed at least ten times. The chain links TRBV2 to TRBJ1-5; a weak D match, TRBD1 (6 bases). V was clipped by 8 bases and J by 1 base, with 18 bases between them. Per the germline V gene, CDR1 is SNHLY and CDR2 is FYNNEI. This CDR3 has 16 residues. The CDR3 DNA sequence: TGTGCCAGCTGTCGTAACGGGGGCAGGAGCAATCAGCCCCAGCATTTT. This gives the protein CASCRNGGRSNQPQHF.

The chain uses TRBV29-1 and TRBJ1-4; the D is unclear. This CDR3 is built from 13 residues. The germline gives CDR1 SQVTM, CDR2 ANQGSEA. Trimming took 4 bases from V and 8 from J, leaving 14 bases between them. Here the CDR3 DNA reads TGCAGCGTTGTGAGGGATACGGGAGAAAAACTGTTTTTT. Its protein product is CSVVRDTGEKLFF.

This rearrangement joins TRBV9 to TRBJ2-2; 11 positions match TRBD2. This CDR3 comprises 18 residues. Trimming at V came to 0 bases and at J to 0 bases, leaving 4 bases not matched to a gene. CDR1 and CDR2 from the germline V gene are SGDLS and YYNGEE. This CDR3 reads CASSVGTSGSTNTGELFF. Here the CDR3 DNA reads TGTGCCAGCAGCGTAGGAACTAGCGGGAGCACGAACACCGGGGAGCTGTTTTTT.

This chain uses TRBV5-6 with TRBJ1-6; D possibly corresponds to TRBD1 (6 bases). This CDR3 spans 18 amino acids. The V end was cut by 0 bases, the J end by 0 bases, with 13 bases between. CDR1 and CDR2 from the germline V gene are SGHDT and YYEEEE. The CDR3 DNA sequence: TGTGCCAGCAGCTTGGGGGAGGACAGTTACTCCTATAATTCACCCCTCCACTTT. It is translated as CASSLGEDSYSYNSPLHF.

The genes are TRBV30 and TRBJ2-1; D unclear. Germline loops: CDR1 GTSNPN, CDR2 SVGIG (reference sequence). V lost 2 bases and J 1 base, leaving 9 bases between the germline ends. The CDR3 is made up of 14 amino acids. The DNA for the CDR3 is TGTGCCTGGAGTTTCGTCGGATCCTACAATGAGCAGTTCTTC. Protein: CAWSFVGSYNEQFF.

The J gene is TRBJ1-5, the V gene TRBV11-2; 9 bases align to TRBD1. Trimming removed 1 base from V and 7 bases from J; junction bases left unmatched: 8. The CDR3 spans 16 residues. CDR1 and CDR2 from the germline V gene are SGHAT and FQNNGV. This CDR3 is CASSLGGTGPGQPQHF. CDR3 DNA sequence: TGTGCCAGCAGCTTAGGTGGGACAGGGCCCGGGCAGCCCCAGCATTTT.

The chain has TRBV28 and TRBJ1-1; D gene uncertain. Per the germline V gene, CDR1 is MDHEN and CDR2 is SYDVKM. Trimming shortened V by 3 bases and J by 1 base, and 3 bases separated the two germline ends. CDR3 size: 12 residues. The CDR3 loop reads CASSFPNTEAFF. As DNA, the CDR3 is TGTGCCAGCAGTTTCCCGAACACTGAAGCTTTCTTT.

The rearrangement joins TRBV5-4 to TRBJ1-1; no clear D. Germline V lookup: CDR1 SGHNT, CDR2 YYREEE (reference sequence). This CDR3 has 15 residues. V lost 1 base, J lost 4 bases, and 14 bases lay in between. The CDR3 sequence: CASSLSGVTGTEAFF. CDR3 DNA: TGTGCCAGCAGCTTGAGCGGGGTAACGGGCACTGAAGCTTTCTTT.

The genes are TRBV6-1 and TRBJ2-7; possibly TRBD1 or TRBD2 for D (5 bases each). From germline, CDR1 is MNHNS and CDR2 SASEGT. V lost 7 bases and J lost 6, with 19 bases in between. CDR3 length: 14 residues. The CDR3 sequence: CASTEGVSGGEQYF. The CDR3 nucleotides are TGTGCCAGCACCGAGGGTGTGAGTGGGGGCGAGCAGTACTTC.

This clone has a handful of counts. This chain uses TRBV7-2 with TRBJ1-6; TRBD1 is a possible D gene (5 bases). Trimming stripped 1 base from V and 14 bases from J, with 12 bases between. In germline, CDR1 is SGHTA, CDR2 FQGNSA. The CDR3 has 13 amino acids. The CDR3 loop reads CASSLVTVSALHF. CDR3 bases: TGTGCCAGCAGCTTAGTGACAGTATCAGCCCTCCACTTT. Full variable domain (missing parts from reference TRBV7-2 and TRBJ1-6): GAGVSQSPSNKVTEKGKDVELRCDPISGHTALYWYRQSLGQGLEFLIYFQGNSAPDKSGLPSDRFSAERTGGSVSTLTIQRTQQEDSAVYLCASSLVTVSALHFGNGTRLTVT.

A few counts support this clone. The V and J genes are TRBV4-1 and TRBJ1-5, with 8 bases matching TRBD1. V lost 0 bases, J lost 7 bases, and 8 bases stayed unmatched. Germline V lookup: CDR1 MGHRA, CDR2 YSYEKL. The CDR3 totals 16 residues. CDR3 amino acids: CASSQDRGQGRQPQHF. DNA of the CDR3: TGCGCCAGCAGCCAAGATCGAGGACAGGGACGGCAGCCCCAGCATTTT.

CDR3: CASSTRTAYTEAFF. The CDR3 region has the DNA TGTGCCAGCAGTACCAGGACAGCCTACACTGAAGCTTTCTTT. V is TRBV27 and J is TRBJ1-1; a weak D match, TRBD1 (6 bases). Trimming removed 5 bases from V and 3 bases from J, with 13 bases in between. The CDR3 contains 14 residues. Looked up from germline, CDR1 is MNHEY and CDR2 is SMNVEV (reference sequence).

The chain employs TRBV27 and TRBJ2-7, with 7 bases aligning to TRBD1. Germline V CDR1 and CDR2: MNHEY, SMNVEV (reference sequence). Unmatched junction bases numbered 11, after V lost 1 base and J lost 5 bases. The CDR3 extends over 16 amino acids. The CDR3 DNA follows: TGTGCCAGCAGTTTATTTGGGACAGTAGGGGGTCACGAGCAGTACTTC. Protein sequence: CASSLFGTVGGHEQYF.

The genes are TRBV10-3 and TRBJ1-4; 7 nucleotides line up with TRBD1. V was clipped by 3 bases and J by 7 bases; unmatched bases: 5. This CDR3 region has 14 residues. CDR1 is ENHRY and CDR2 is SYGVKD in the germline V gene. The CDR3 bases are TGTGCCATCAGTGACGGGCAGGGGGGTGAAAAACTGTTTTTT. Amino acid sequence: CAISDGQGGEKLFF.

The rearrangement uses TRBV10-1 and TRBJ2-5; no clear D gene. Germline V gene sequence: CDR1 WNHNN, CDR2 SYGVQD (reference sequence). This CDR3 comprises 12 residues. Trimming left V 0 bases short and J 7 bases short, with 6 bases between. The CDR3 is CASSESVGTQYF. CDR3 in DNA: TGCGCCAGCAGTGAGTCCGTGGGGACCCAGTACTTC.